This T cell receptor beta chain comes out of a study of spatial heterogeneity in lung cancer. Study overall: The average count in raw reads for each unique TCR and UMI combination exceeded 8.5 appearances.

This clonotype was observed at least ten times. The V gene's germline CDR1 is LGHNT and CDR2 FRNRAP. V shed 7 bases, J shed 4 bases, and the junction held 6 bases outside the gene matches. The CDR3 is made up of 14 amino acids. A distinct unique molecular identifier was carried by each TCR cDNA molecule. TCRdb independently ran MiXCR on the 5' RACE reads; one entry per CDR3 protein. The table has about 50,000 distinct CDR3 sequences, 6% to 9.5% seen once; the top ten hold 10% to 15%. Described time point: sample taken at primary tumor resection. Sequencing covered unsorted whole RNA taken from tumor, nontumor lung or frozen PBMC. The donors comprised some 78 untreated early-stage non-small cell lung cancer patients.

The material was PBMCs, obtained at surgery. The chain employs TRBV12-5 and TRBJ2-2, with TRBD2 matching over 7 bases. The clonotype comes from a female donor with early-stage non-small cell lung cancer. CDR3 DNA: TGTGCTAGTGAGGGACTACGGGTCACCGGGGAGCTGTTTTTT. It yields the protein CASEGLRVTGELFF. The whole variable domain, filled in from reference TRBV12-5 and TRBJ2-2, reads DARVTQTPRHKVTEMGQEVTMRCQPILGHNTVFWYRQTMMQGLELLAYFRNRAPLDDSGMPKDRFSAEMPDATLATLKIQPSEPRDSAVYFCASEGLRVTGELFFGEGSRLTVL.